The present TCR beta chain was sequenced within a study of T cell responses to AZD1222 COVID-19 vaccine. Germline CDR1 reads SEHNR; CDR2 reads FQNEAQ (reference sequence). Trimming stripped 5 bases from V and 7 bases from J, with 14 bases between. This CDR3 has 13 residues. Only in-frame clones appear in the TCRdb table, and some are missing; sequencing was by immunoSEQ multiplex PCR. This sample has tens of thousands of clones, with approximately 83% found just once. Specimen: peripheral blood, collected 28 days after the second AZD1222 dose. The chain couples TRBV7-9 to TRBJ1-2; maybe TRBD1 (6 bases). This receptor was taken from an adult who received the AZD1222 COVID-19 vaccine. The CDR3 DNA reads TGTGCCAGCAGCCTACAGGGAGCGTCTGGCTACACCTTC. Translated: CASSLQGASGYTF.